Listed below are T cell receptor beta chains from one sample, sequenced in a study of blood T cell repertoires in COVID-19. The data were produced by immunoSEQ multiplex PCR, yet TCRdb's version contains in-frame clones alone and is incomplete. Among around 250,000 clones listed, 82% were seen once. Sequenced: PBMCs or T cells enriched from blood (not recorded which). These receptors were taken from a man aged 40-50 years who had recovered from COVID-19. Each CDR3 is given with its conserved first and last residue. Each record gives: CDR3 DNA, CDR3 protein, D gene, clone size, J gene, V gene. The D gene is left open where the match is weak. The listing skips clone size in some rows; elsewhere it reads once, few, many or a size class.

TGTGCCAGCAGCTCGACAGATAATTCACCCCTCCACTTT,CASSSTDNSPLHF,-,-,TRBJ1-6,TRBV11-1
TGTGCCAGCAGCTTACTTTTCGGGGCAGATACGCAGTATTTT,CASSLLFGADTQYF,-,-,TRBJ2-3,TRBV7-9
TGTGCCAGCAGCGCAGGGGGGGAAAAACTGTTTTTT,CASSAGGEKLFF,TRBD1,-,TRBJ1-4,TRBV9
TGTGCCAGCAGCTTAGTGCTCATCGGGGGACCCTACAATGAGCAGTTCTTC,CASSLVLIGGPYNEQFF,-,-,TRBJ2-1,TRBV7-2
TGTGCCAGCAGCTCCGGGACAGGGTCTTGGGAGACCCAGTACTTC,CASSSGTGSWETQYF,TRBD1,-,TRBJ2-5,TRBV7-9
TGTGCCAGCTCACAGGGGCCGAACACCGGGGAGCTGTTTTTT,CASSQGPNTGELFF,-,-,TRBJ2-2,TRBV18
TGTGCCAGCAGTTTCAGTCCCGGGGAGCTGTTTTTT,CASSFSPGELFF,-,-,TRBJ2-2,TRBV12-3/TRBV12-4
TGCAGCGCCGTACGACTGCAGAATAATGAAAAACTGTTTTTT,CSAVRLQNNEKLFF,-,few,TRBJ1-4,TRBV29-1
TGTGCCAGCATACCCGGGGGTGGAGGCTACACCTTC,CASIPGGGGYTF,-,few,TRBJ1-2,TRBV6-5
TGTGCCAGCTCACCTCGAAGGACTAGCGGACAAGAGACCCAGTACTTC,CASSPRRTSGQETQYF,TRBD2,-,TRBJ2-5,TRBV18
TGTGCCAGCAGCCGCGGGACAGGAGAAGCTTTCTTT,CASSRGTGEAFF,TRBD1,few,TRBJ1-1,TRBV3-1/TRBV3-2
TGTGCCAGCAGCCACCGAGACAGGGCTGAAAAACTGTTTTTT,CASSHRDRAEKLFF,TRBD1,-,TRBJ1-4,TRBV3-1/TRBV3-2
TGTGCCAGCAGCTCTCCAAGGACAGGCTGGGGAACCGGGGAGCTGTTTTTT,CASSSPRTGWGTGELFF,TRBD1,-,TRBJ2-2,TRBV5-4
TGTGCCAGCAGCTTCGGACTAGCTGCAGATACGCAGTATTTT,CASSFGLAADTQYF,TRBD2,-,TRBJ2-3,TRBV7-3
TGTGCCAGCAATGGAGATTCCTACAATGAGCAGTTCTTC,CASNGDSYNEQFF,-,-,TRBJ2-1,TRBV28
TGCGCCAGCAGCGCGGACTTGTACGAGCAGTACTTC,CASSADLYEQYF,-,-,TRBJ2-7,TRBV5-1
TGCGCCAGCAGCTTGGGTCAGGGAAACACCATATATTTT,CASSLGQGNTIYF,-,once,TRBJ1-3,TRBV5-1
TGTGCCAGCAGCTTGAGTTCCAGGGGCGGCTATGGCTACACCTTC,CASSLSSRGGYGYTF,-,few,TRBJ1-2,TRBV5-8
TGTGCCAGCAGTCGAGACAGGGGTACGCAGTATTTT,CASSRDRGTQYF,TRBD1,-,TRBJ2-3,TRBV6-2/TRBV6-3
TGTGCCAGCAGGGACAGGGGGCCTACCTACGAGCAGTACTTC,CASRDRGPTYEQYF,TRBD1,once,TRBJ2-7,TRBV6-5
TGTGCCAGCATCAGCGGGGGAAACACCATATATTTT,CASISGGNTIYF,-,-,TRBJ1-3,TRBV12-3/TRBV12-4
TGTGCCAGCAGCCGACTGCTGGGGCGGGACACAGATACGCAGTATTTT,CASSRLLGRDTDTQYF,-,-,TRBJ2-3,TRBV11-2
TGTGCCAGCAGTTCCTCACAGGGAAGGGAAGCTTTCTTT,CASSSSQGREAFF,-,-,TRBJ1-1,TRBV28
TGTGCCAGCAGTTTTCGGGGGGTCTATGGCTACACCTTC,CASSFRGVYGYTF,-,-,TRBJ1-2,TRBV27
TGTGCCAGCAGTCTTGCAACGGGGGGGATCACAGATACGCAGTATTTT,CASSLATGGITDTQYF,TRBD2,-,TRBJ2-3,TRBV5-6
TGTGCCAGTAGTCTTCAGGGGCAAGAGACCCAGTACTTC,CASSLQGQETQYF,-,-,TRBJ2-5,TRBV19
TGCAGCGTTGTTATATTAAACACTGAAGCTTTCTTT,CSVVILNTEAFF,-,-,TRBJ1-1,TRBV29-1
TGTGCCAGCAGTCCAAACAAGTATGGCTACACCTTC,CASSPNKYGYTF,-,-,TRBJ1-2,TRBV6-5
TGTGCCGTCGGAGGGTCCTACACCTTC,CAVGGSYTF,-,-,TRBJ1-2,TRBV30
TGCGCCAGCAGCTTATCCGGGGGGAGGGATACGCAGTATTTT,CASSLSGGRDTQYF,TRBD2,-,TRBJ2-3,TRBV5-1
TGTGCCAGCAGCGTAGCTTGGACTAGCGGGGGGTATGAGCAGTTCTTC,CASSVAWTSGGYEQFF,TRBD2,-,TRBJ2-1,TRBV9
TGTGCCAGCAGCAGACAGGGGCTGGCATATTCACCCCTCCACTTT,CASSRQGLAYSPLHF,TRBD1,-,TRBJ1-6,TRBV5-4